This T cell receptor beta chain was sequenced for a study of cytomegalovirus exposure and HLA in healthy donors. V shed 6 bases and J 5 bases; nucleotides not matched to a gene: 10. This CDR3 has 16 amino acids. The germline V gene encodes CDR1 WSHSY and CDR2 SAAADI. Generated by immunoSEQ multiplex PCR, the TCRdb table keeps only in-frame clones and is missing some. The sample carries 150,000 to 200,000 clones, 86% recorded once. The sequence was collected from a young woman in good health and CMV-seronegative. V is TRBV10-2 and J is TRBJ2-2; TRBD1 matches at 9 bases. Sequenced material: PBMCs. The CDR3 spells CASSKQTGGDTGELFF. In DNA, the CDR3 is TGCGCCAGCAGCAAGCAAACAGGGGGCGATACCGGGGAGCTGTTTTTT.